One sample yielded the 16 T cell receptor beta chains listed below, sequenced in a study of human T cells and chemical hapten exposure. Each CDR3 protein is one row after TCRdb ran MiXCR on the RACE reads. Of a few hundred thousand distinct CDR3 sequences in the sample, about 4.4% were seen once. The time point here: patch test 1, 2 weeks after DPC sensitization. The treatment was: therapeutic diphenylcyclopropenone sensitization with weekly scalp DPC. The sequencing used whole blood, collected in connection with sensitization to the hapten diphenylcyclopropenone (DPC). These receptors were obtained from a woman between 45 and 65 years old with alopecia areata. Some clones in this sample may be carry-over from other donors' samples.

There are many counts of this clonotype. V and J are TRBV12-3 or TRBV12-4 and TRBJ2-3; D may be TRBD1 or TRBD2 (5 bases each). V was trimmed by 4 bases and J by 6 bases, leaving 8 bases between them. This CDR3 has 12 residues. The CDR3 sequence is CASSSREDTQYF. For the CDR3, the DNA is TGTGCCAGCAGTTCCAGGGAGGATACGCAGTATTTT.

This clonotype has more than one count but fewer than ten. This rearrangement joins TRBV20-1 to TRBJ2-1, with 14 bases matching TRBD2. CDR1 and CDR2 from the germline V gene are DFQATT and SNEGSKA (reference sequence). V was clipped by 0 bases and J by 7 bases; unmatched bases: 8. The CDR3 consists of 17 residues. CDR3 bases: TGCAGTGCTAGAGATCTAGGACTAGCGGGGGGTCCTAATGAGCAGTTCTTC. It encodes CSARDLGLAGGPNEQFF.

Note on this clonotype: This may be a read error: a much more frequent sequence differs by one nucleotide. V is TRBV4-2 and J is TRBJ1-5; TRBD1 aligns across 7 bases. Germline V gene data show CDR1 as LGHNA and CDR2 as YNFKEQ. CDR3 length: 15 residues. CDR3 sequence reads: CACSQVDRPHQPQHF. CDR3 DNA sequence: TGTGCCTGCAGCCAAGTGGACAGGCCCCATCAGCCCCAGCATTTT.

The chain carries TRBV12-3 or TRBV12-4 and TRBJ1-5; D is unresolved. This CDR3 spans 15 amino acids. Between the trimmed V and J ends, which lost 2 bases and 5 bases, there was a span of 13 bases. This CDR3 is CASSLQEGLYQPQHF. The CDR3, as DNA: TGTGCCAGCAGTTTACAAGAGGGATTGTATCAGCCCCAGCATTTT.

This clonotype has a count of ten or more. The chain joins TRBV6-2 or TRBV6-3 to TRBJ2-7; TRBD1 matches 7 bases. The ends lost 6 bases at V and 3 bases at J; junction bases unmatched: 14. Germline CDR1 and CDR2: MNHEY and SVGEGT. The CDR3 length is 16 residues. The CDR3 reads CASRIINRDRDYEQYF. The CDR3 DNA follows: TGTGCCAGCAGAATAATAAACCGGGACAGAGACTACGAGCAGTACTTC.

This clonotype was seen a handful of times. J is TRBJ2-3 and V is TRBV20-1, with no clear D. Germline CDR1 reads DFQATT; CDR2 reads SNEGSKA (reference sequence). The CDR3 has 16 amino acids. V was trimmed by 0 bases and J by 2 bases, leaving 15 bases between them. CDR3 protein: CSARDPLRDTTDTQYF. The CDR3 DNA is TGCAGTGCTAGAGATCCCCTCCGTGACACCACAGATACGCAGTATTTT.

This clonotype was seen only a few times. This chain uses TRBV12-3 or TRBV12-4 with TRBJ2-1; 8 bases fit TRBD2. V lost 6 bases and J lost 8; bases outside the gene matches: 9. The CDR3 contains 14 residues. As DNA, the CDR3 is TGTGCCAGCAGCGTAAAAACCGGGAGGGATGAGCAGTTCTTC. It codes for CASSVKTGRDEQFF.

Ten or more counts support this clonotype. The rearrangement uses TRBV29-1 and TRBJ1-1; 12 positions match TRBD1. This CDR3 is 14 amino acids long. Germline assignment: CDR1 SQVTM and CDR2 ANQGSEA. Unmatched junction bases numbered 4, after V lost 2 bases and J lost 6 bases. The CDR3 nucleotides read TGCAGCGTTGAATGGGGACAGGGGGCATCTGAAGCTTTCTTT. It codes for CSVEWGQGASEAFF.

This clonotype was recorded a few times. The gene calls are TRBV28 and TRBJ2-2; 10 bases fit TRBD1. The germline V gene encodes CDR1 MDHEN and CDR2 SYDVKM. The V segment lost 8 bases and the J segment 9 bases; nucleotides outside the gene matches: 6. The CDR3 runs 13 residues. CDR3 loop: CASWDRGPRELFF. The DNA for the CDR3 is TGTGCCAGCTGGGACAGGGGCCCTCGGGAGCTGTTTTTT.

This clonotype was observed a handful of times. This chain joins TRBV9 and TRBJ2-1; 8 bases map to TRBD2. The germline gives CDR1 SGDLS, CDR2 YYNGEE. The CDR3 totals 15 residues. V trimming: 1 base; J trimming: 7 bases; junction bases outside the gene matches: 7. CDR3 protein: CASSVPGRAKNEQFF. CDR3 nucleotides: TGTGCCAGCAGCGTACCCGGGAGGGCCAAAAATGAGCAGTTCTTC.

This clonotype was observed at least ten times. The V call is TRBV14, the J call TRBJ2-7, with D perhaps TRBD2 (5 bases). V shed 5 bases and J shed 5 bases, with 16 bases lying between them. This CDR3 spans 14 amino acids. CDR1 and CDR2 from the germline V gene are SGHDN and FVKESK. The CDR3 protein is CASSVGGAVDEQYF. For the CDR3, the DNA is TGTGCCAGCAGCGTCGGAGGCGCTGTCGACGAGCAGTACTTC.

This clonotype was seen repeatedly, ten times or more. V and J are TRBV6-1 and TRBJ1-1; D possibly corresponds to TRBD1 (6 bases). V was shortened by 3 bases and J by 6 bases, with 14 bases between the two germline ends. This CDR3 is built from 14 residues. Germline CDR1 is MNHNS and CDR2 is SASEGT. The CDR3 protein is CASSDLTGRAEAFF. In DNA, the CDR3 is TGTGCCAGCAGTGATTTGACAGGAAGGGCTGAAGCTTTCTTT.

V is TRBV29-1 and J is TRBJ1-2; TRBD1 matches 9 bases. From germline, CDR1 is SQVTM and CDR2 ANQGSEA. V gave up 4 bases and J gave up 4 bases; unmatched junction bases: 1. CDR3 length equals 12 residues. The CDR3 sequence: CSVADRGYGYTF. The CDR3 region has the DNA TGCAGCGTTGCGGACAGGGGCTATGGCTACACCTTC. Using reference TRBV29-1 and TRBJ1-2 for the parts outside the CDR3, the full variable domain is SAVISQKPSRDICQRGTSLTIQCQVDSQVTMMFWYRQQPGQSLTLIATANQGSEATYESGFVIDKFPISRPNLTFSTLTVSNMSPEDSSIYLCSVADRGYGYTFGSGTRLTVV.

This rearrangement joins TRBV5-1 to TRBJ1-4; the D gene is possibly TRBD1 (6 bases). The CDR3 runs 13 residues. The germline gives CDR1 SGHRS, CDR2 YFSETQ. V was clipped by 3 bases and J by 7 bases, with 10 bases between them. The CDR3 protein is CASSSQGSEKLFF. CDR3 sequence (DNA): TGCGCCAGCAGCTCTCAGGGGAGTGAAAAACTGTTTTTT. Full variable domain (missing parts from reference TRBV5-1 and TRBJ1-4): KAGVTQTPRYLIKTRGQQVTLSCSPISGHRSVSWYQQTPGQGLQFLFEYFSETQRNKGNFPGRFSGRQFSNSRSEMNVSTLELGDSALYLCASSSQGSEKLFFGSGTQLSVL.

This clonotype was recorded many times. The CDR3 coding sequence is TGTGCCAGCAGCGAAAATCAGGGGGCCGCGATTAACACTGAAGCTTTCTTT. Translation: CASSENQGAAINTEAFF. The genes are TRBV11-2 and TRBJ1-1; TRBD1 aligns across 8 bases. The CDR3 is made up of 17 amino acids. Trimming cost V 5 bases and J 2 bases; bases outside gene matches: 13. Germline lookup yields CDR1 SGHAT and CDR2 FQNNGV.

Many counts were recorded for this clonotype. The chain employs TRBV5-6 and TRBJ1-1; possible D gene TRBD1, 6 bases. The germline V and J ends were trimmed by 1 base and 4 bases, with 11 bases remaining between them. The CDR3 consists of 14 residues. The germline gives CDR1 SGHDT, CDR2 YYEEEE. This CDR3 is CASSLTGMTTEAFF. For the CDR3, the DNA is TGTGCCAGCAGCTTGACAGGGATGACCACTGAAGCTTTCTTT.